The sequence of this TCR beta chain was determined in a study of CD8 T cells in ankylosing spondylitis. The authors made TCR beta libraries by quantitative 5'-RACE with molecular barcodes. TCRdb recomputed calls from the 5' RACE reads with MiXCR, one row per CDR3 protein. The repertoire holds more than 650,000 distinct CDR3 sequences, with 12% as singletons. Study results and caveats: A TCR beta motif of under 10 highly homologous variants seemed to mark ankylosing spondylitis blood.

Concerning this clonotype: Its antigen is unknown.

The CDR3 is 14 amino acids. The V and J ends lost 7 bases and 2 bases respectively, with 14 bases between them. Germline CDR1 and CDR2: MNHNS and SASEGT. V is TRBV6-1 and J is TRBJ1-1, with a possible D match to TRBD1 (6 bases). The source of this sequence is a male donor with ankylosing spondylitis. Sequences were obtained from blood, either unsorted or a sorted T cell fraction (not recorded which). The CDR3 protein is CASILTGSNTEAFF. The CDR3 DNA reads TGTGCCAGCATCCTAACAGGGTCCAACACTGAAGCTTTCTTT.